This T cell receptor (beta chain) was documented in a study of OX40 agonist ivuxolimab in advanced cancers. Generated by immunoSEQ multiplex PCR, the TCRdb table keeps only in-frame clones and is missing some. The sample holds tens of thousands of clones, around 94% seen once. There are 14 residues in the CDR3. V was clipped by 1 base and J by 4 bases; unmatched bases: 3. Germline-derived CDR1 and CDR2 are SGHVS and FNYEAQ. This clone appeared once. Source: CD4+ or CD8+ T cells sorted from blood, taken in a trial of the OX40 agonist ivuxolimab. The TCR sequence derives from an adult with an advanced solid tumor such as melanoma, head and neck, liver or kidney cancer. This chain joins TRBV7-6 and TRBJ2-7; TRBD1 agrees at 8 bases. The chain's CDR3 is CASSLGDRGYEQYF. The CDR3 DNA sequence: TGTGCCAGCAGCTTAGGAGACAGGGGTTACGAGCAGTACTTC.